The clone carrying this TCR beta chain was seen at least ten times. Antigen unknown. Gene names and germline match the mouse. The CDR3 end falls 4 residues outside the read, so it is completed with the germline J gene. This CDR3 region has 14 residues. Germline V gives CDR1 NNHDY, CDR2 SYVADS. V lost 4 bases to trimming and J lost 0 bases, with 11 bases between them. cDNA prepared by RNA extraction and subsequent reverse transcription served as the template for sequencing. Only in-frame clones appear in the TCRdb table, and some are missing; sequencing was by immunoSEQ multiplex PCR. The sample includes some 3,200 clones, none of them occurring once. Noted time point: mouse skin 3 weeks after grafting. This sample is drawn from a study of CD8+ T cells in alopecia areata. Study-level results: Among patients, TCR sharing was less clear than in mice, a difference possibly due in part to HLA diversity in the patient population.

The gene calls are TRBV13-3 and TRBJ2-7; possibly TRBD2 for D (6 bases). The TCR comes from a C3H/HeJ mouse with alopecia areata. The mouse strain carries the MHC haplotype H2-k. The sample here was skin, taken at week 3. CDR3 in amino acids: CASSKWGSSYEQYF. The sequenced part of the CDR3 DNA is TGTGCCAGCAGTAAGTGGGGGTCCTCCTAT.